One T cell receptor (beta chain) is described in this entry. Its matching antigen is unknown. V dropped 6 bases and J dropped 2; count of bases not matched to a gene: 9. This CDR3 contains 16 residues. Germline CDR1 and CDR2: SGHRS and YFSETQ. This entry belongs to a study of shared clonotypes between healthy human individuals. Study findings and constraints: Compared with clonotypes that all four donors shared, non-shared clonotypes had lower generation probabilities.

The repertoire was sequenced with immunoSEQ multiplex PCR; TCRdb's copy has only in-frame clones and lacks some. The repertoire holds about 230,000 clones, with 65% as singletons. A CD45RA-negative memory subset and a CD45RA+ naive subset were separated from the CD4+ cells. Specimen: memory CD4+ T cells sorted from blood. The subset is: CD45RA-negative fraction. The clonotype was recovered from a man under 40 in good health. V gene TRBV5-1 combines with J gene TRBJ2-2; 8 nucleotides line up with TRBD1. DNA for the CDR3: TGCGCCAGCAAATTCTACAGGGGGGACAACACCGGGGAGCTGTTTTTT. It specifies CASKFYRGDNTGELFF. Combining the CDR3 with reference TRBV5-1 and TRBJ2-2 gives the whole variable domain KAGVTQTPRYLIKTRGQQVTLSCSPISGHRSVSWYQQTPGQGLQFLFEYFSETQRNKGNFPGRFSGRQFSNSRSEMNVSTLELGDSALYLCASKFYRGDNTGELFFGEGSRLTVL.